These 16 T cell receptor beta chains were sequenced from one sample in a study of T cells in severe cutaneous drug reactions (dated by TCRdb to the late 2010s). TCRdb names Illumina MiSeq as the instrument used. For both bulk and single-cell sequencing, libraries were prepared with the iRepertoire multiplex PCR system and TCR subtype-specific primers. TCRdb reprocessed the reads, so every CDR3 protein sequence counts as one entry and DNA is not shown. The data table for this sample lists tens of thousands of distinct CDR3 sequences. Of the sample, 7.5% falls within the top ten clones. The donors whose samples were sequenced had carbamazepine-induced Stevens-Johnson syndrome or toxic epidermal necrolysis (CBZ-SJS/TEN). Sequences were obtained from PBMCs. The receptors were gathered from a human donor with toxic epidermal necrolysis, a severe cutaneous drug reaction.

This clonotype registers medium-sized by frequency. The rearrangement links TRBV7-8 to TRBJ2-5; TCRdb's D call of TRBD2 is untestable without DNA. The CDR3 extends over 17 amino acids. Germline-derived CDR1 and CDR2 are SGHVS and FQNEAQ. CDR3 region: CASSREASGSIWETQYF.

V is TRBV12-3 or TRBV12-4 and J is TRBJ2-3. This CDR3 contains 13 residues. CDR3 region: CASSSAGRDTQYF.

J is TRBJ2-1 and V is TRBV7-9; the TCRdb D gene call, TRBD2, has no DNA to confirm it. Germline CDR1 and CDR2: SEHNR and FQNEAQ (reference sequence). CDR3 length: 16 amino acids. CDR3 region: CASSPPSGGSVDEQFF.

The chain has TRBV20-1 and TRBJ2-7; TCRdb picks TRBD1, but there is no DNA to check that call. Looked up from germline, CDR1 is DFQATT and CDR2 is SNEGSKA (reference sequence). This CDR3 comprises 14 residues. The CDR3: CSARRQGSVYEQYF.

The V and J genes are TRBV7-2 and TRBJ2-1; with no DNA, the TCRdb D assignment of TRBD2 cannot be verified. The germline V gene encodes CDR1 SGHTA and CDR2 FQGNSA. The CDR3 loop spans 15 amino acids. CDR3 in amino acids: CASSLGGRGFYEQFF.

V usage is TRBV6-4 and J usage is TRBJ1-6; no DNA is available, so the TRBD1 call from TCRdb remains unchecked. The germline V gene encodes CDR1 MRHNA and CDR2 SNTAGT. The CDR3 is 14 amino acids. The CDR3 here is CASSRDSNNSPLHF.

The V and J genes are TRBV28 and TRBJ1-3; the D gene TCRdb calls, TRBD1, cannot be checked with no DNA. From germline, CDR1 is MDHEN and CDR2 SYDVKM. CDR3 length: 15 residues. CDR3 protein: CASSITGTYRNTIYF.

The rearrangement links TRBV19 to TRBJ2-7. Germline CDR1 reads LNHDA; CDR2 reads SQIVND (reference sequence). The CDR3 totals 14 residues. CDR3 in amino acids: CASSSPGQIYEQYF.

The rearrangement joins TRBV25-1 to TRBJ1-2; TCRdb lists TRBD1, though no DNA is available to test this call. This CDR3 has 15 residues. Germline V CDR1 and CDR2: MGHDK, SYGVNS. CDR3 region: CASSDPTGGRYGYTF.

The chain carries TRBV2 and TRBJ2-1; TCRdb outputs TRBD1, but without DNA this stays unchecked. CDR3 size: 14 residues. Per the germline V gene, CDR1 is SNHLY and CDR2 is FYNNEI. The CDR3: CARKAFSWGNEQFF.

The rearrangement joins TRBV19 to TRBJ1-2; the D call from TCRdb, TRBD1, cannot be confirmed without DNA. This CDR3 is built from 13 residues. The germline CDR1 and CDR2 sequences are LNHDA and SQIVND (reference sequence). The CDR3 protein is CASSMVAGAGYTF.

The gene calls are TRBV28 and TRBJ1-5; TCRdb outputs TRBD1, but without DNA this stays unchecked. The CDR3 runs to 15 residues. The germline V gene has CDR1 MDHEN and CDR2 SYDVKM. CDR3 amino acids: CASSFWDKDNQPQHF.

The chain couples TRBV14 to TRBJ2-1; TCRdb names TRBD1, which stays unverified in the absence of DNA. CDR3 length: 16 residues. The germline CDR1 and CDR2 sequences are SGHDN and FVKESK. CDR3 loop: CASSLTPGQGVHEQFF.

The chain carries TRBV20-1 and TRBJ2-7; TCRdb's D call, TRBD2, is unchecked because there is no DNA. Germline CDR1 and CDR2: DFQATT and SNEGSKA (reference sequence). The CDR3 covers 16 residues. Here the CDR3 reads CSARDLELAGIYEQYF.

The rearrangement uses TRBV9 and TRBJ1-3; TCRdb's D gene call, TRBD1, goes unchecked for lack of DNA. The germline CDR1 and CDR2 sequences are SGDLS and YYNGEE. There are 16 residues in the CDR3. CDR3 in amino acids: CASSGKFPPGGNTIYF. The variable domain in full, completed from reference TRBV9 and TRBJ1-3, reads DSGVTQTPKHLITATGQRVTLRCSPRSGDLSVYWYQQSLDQGLQFLIQYYNGEERAKGNILERFSAQQFPDLHSELNLSSLELGDSALYFCASSGKFPPGGNTIYFGEGSWLTVV.

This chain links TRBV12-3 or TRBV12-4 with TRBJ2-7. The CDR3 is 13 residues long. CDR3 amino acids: CASGPTGTYEQYF.